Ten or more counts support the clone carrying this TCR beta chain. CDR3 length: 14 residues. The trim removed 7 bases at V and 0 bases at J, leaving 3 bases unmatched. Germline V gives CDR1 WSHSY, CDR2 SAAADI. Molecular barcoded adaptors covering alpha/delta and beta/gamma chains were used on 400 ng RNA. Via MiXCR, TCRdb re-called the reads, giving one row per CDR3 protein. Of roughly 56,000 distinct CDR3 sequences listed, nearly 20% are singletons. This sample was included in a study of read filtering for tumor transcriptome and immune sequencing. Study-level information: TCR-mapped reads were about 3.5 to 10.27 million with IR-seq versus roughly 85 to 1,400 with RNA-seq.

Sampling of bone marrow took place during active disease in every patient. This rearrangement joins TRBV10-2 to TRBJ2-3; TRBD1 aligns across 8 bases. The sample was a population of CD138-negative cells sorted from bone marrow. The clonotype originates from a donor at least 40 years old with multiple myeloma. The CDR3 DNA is TGCGCCAGCATCAGGGACAGGAGCACAGATACGCAGTATTTT. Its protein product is CASIRDRSTDTQYF.